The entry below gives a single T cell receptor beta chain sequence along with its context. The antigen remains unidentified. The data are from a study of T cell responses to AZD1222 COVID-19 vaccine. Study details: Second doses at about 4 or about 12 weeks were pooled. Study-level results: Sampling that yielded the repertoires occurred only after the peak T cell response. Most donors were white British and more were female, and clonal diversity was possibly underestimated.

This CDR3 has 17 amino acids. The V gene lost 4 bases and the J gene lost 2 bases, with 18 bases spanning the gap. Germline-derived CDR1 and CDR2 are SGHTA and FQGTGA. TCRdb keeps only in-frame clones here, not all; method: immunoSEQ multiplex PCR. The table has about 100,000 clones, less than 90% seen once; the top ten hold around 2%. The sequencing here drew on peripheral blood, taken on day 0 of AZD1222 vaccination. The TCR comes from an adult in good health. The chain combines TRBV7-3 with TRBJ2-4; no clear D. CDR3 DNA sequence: TGTGCCAGCAGCTCACGAACTCAGAGTGGTACCAAAAACATTCAGTACTTC. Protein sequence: CASSSRTQSGTKNIQYF.